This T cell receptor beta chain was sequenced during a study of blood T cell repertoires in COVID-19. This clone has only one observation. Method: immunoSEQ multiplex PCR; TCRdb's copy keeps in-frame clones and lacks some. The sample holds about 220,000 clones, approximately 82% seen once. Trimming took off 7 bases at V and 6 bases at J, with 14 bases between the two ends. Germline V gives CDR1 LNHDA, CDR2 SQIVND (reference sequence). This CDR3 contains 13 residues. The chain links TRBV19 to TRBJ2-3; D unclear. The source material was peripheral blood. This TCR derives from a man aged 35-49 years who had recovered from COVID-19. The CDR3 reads CASTMGPLDTQYF. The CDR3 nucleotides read TGTGCCAGTACCATGGGCCCTCTCGATACGCAGTATTTT.